A single sample is the source of the 8 T cell receptor beta chains below, sequenced in a study of T cells in localized non-small cell lung cancer. Measured with immunoSEQ multiplex PCR; TCRdb has only the in-frame clones, and not every one. The sample records 52,000 or so clones, approximately 80% being singletons. The sample consisted of peripheral blood mononuclear cells, taken before any cancer treatment. The receptors shown here come from a man between 40 and 75 years old with stage III lung adenocarcinoma.

This chain joins TRBV11-3 and TRBJ2-5, with a tentative D call TRBD1 (6 bases). The CDR3 runs 15 residues. Per the germline V gene, CDR1 is SGHNT and CDR2 is YENEEA. The V and J ends lost 2 bases and 9 bases respectively, with 19 bases between them. This CDR3 reads CASSLQGQTSEAQYF. CDR3 bases: TGTGCCAGCAGCTTACAGGGGCAAACCTCCGAGGCCCAGTACTTC.

The chain recombines TRBV11-3 with TRBJ1-2; D is uncertain. Germline CDR1 SGHNT, CDR2 YENEEA. The CDR3 loop spans 14 amino acids. Trimming stripped 4 bases from V and 0 bases from J, with 9 bases between. The DNA of the CDR3 is TGTGCCAGCAGCTCACCGGATACTAACTATGGCTACACCTTC. Protein: CASSSPDTNYGYTF.

This sequence joins TRBV5-1 and TRBJ1-3; no clear D gene. Deletions cut 0 bases from V and 3 bases from J, with 13 bases between. This CDR3 has 16 amino acids. The germline gives CDR1 SGHRS, CDR2 YFSETQ. CDR3 region: CASSLDSPIFGNTIYF. The CDR3 DNA follows: TGCGCCAGCAGCTTGGACAGTCCTATTTTTGGAAACACCATATATTTT.

V and J are TRBV29-1 and TRBJ1-1, with D possibly TRBD1 on 6 matching bases. This CDR3 spans 13 amino acids. The germline gives CDR1 SQVTM, CDR2 ANQGSEA. Trimming left V 6 bases short and J 7 bases short, with 18 bases between. The CDR3 loop reads CSVGLRQGHEAFF. The DNA for the CDR3 is TGCAGCGTCGGACTCAGGCAGGGACATGAAGCTTTCTTT.

The J gene is TRBJ2-7, the V gene TRBV27; the D is unclear. The V gene's germline CDR1 is MNHEY and CDR2 SMNVEV (reference sequence). The CDR3 is 17 amino acids. The V end was cut by 5 bases, the J end by 0 bases, with 20 bases between. CDR3 bases: TGTGCCAGCAGTCCATACCGTCCCGAGCTAAGCTCCTACGAGCAGTACTTC. This sequence encodes CASSPYRPELSSYEQYF.

The V gene is TRBV4-2, the J gene TRBJ2-2; no reliable D call. Trimming cost V 0 bases and J 1 base, with 6 bases left between them. The CDR3 runs to 15 residues. CDR1 is LGHNA, CDR2 YNFKEQ, per germline. CDR3 DNA: TGTGCCAGCAGCCAAGACAGAATGAACACCGGGGAGCTGTTTTTT. Translation gives CASSQDRMNTGELFF.

The chain uses TRBV5-5 and TRBJ2-1; possibly TRBD2 for D (6 bases). Germline CDR1 is SGHKS and CDR2 is YYEKEE (reference sequence). The CDR3 consists of 12 residues. Trimming pared 6 bases from V and 5 bases from J, leaving 9 bases between. The CDR3 loop reads CASNRGNNEQFF. In nucleotides, the CDR3 is TGTGCCAGCAACCGGGGGAACAATGAGCAGTTCTTC.

The rearrangement links TRBV6-1 to TRBJ1-1; the D is unclear. Germline CDR1 is MNHNS and CDR2 is SASEGT. With 0 bases removed from V and 0 bases from J, the gap between germline ends came to 14 bases. This CDR3 is built from 17 residues. The CDR3 region has the DNA TGTGCCAGCAGTGAAGCAGTCTGGGAACTGATGAACACTGAAGCTTTCTTT. Its protein is CASSEAVWELMNTEAFF.